This T cell receptor (beta chain) was sequenced in a study of Graves' ophthalmopathy and Graves' hyperthyroidism (dated by TCRdb to the late 2010s). About the investigation overall: A patient counted as having stable hyperthyroidism if there was no progression to ophthalmopathy within 18 months of follow-up. TCR beta repertoire signatures were used to distinguish Graves' ophthalmopathy from Graves' hyperthyroidism and to predict progression to ophthalmopathy. In total, 135 blood samples were TCR-sequenced: some 40 ophthalmopathy, some 72 hyperthyroidism and approximately 17 hyperthyroidism-to-ophthalmopathy patients. A discovery set of 95 to 100 patients (43 ophthalmopathy, 55 to 65 stable hyperthyroidism) was enrolled to explore V-J signatures distinguishing ophthalmopathy from hyperthyroidism. An independent validation cohort comprised around 19 hyperthyroidism patients and over 15 patients who later progressed from hyperthyroidism to ophthalmopathy. In roughly 6 hyperthyroidism patients, T-cell repertoires of thyroid tissue and blood were compared. After sampling, hyperthyroidism patients received methimazole starting at 30 mg daily, and ophthalmopathy patients received high-dose intravenous methylprednisolone.

With respect to this clonotype: This clone's antigen is unknown. A read error may be the cause here, since a much bigger clone is one base away.

TCR beta CDR3 regions were amplified from RNA transcripts for repertoire sequencing. The first round was an RT-PCR using HTBI primers with the Qiagen OneStep RT-PCR kit, and this first round was followed by a second-round multiplex PCR, then size selection and purification. Sequencing of the libraries was carried out on an Illumina HiSeq2000 in paired-end mode with 100 bp reads. Regarding the original processing steps: SOAPnuke was used for read processing, and reads with adapters, uncalled bases, a mean Phred below 15, or no exact constant-primer or identifier match were discarded. COPE v1.2.5 was used to merge high-quality paired reads. Each unique nucleotide sequence was defined as a clonotype, and clonotypes were aligned to IMGT TRB V, D and J references with MiTCR v1.1. The analysis was limited to V-J combinations with a frequency above 0.0001, which together covered 99% to 99.2% of the repertoires. For each V-J combination, a TCR clonal expansion and chaos score was defined as the ratio of F50 clonal expansion to chaos observed in the TCRdist matrix. Welch's t-statistics and random forest were used to narrow the features down to about a dozen V-J combinations, which were then fed into a naive Bayes classifier. Thyroid-blood repertoire similarity was quantified with the Morisita-Horn index. The public reads were quality trimmed at Q25 with fastp and then assembled into clones with MiXCR by TCRdb, keeping productive beta chains. Each entry is one CDR3 protein sequence, shown with its most common DNA and genes. Clone size and V and J calls follow TCRdb, not the original study. This sample gives over a million distinct CDR3 sequences in total; about two fifths of them show up just once. Together, the top ten hold over 8.5% of the sample.

Hyperthyroidism patients were newly diagnosed, with disease duration under 2 months, and aged 18 to 65 years. Patients with other autoimmune diseases, uncontrolled infections, pregnancy or lactation were excluded from the study. Clinical symptoms, serum thyroxine, TRAb, thyroid ultrasound and orbital computed tomography formed the basis of the diagnosis. Trizol reagent was used to extract the total RNA, and its quality was then checked on an Agilent 2100 Bioanalyzer. Study-wide findings and limitations: In validation, the model predicted ophthalmopathy progression with nearly 71% sensitivity and about 77% specificity; about a dozen predicted patients were CT-confirmed with GO in a median of approximately 6.5 months. The 13-signature model separated ophthalmopathy from stable hyperthyroidism with around 90% sensitivity and approximately 83% specificity in cross-validation, and 80%/75% in the test set. Most expanded thyroid clonotypes with frequency above 0.001 were also detected in blood, suggesting blood repertoires may reflect the thyroid immune response. Sample size was not statistically predetermined, and group allocation was not concealed from the investigators.

The CDR3 starts with the cysteine, ends with the phenylalanine, and has 15 residues. The kept DNA is CDR3 alone, 45 bases in frame from the first base. CDR1 and CDR2 were assigned from the germline V gene as SGHRS and YFSETQ. V is reduced by 1 base and J by 0 bases, leaving a spacing of 10 bases between them. The source is an adult man with Graves' hyperthyroidism. The V and J segments used are TRBV5-1 and TRBJ1-2; a confident D gene designation cannot be given. Sequenced sample: peripheral blood or thyroid tissue (not recorded which). This receptor has the CDR3 CASSLLGSTNYGYTF. The bases are TGCGCCAGCAGCTTGTTGGGCAGTACTAACTATGGCTACACCTTC.